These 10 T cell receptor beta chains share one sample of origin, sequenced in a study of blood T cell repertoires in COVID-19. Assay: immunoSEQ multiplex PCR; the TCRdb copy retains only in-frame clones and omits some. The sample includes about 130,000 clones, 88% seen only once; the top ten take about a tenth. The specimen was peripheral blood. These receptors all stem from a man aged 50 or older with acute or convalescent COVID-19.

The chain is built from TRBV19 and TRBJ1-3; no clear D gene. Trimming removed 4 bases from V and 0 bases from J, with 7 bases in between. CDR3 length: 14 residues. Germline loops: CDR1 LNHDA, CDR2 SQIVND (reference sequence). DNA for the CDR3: TGTGCCAGTAGTAAAGCGGCCTCTGGAAACACCATATATTTT. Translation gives CASSKAASGNTIYF.

The CDR3 DNA follows: TGTGCCGCTTCCGGGAGGGGGAATTCACCCCTCCACTTT. It codes for CAASGRGNSPLHF. The V and J genes are TRBV19 and TRBJ1-6; D possibly corresponds to TRBD1 (6 bases). The CDR3 sequence is 13 residues long. CDR1 and CDR2 from the germline V gene are LNHDA and SQIVND (reference sequence). V dropped 11 bases and J dropped 7 bases, with 15 bases sitting between them.

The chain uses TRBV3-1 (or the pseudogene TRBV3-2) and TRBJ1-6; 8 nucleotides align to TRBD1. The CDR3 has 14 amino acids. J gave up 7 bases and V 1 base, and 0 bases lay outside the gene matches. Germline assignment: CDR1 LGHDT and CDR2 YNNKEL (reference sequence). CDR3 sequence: CASSQGQGNSPLHF. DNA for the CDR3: TGTGCCAGCAGCCAAGGACAGGGGAATTCACCCCTCCACTTT.

CDR3 protein: CASSPSVQGVLAFF. The CDR3 DNA follows: TGTGCCAGCAGCCCATCGGTCCAGGGCGTGCTGGCTTTCTTT. This chain joins TRBV28 and TRBJ1-1; maybe TRBD1 (5 bases). The CDR3 sequence is 14 residues long. Germline CDR1 MDHEN, CDR2 SYDVKM. Trimming shortened V by 6 bases and J by 11 bases, and 22 bases separated the two germline ends.

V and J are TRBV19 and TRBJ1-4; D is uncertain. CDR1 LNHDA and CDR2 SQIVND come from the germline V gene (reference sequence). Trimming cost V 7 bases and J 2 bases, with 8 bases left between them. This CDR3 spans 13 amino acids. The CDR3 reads CASTLRTNEKLFF. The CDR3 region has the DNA TGTGCCAGTACGCTGCGGACTAATGAAAAACTGTTTTTT.

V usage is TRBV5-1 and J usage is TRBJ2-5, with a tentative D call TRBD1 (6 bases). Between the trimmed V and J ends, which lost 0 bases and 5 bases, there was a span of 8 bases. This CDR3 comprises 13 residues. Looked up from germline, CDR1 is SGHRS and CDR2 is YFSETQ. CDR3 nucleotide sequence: TGCGCCAGCAGCTTGGACAGGGCTGAGACCCAGTACTTC. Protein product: CASSLDRAETQYF.

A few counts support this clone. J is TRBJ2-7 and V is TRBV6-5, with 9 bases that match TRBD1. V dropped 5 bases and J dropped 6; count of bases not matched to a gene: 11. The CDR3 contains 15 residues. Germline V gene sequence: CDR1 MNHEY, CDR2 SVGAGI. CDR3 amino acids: CASSPGQGLVGEQYF. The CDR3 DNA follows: TGTGCCAGCAGTCCGGGACAGGGATTGGTCGGCGAGCAGTACTTC.

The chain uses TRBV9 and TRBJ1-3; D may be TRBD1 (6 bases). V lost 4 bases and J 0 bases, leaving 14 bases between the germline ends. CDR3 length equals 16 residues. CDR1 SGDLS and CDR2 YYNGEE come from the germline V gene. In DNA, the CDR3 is TGTGCCAGCAGCTGGGGGCAGGGGAGCTCTGGAAACACCATATATTTT. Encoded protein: CASSWGQGSSGNTIYF.

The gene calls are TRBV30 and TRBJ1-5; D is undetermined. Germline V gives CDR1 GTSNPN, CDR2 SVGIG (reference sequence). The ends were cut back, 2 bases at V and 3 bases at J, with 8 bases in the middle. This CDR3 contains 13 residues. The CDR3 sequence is CAWSIQNNQPQHF. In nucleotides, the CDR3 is TGTGCCTGGAGTATACAGAACAATCAGCCCCAGCATTTT.

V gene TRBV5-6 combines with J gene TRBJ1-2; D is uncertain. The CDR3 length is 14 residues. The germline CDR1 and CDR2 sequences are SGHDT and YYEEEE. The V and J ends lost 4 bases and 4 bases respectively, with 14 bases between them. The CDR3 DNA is TGTGCCAGCAGCGAAGGCGGCAGATTCTATGGCTACACCTTC. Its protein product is CASSEGGRFYGYTF.